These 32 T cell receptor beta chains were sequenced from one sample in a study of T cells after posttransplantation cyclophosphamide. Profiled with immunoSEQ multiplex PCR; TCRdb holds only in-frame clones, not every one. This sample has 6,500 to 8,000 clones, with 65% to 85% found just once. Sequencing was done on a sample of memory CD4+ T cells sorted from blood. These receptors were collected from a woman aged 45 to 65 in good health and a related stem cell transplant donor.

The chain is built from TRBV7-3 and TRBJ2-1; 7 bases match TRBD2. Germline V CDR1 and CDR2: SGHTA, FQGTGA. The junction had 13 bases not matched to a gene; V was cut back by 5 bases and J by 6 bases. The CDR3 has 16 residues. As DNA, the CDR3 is TGTGCCAGCAGCCCAAGGGGCGGGAGTCGGGGCAATGAGCAGTTCTTC. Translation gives CASSPRGGSRGNEQFF.

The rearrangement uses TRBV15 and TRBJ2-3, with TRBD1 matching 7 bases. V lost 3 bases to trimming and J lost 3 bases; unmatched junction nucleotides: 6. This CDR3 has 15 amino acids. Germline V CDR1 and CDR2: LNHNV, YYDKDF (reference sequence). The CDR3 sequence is CATSRPGTVTDTQYF. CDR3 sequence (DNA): TGTGCCACCAGCAGGCCCGGGACAGTTACAGATACGCAGTATTTT.

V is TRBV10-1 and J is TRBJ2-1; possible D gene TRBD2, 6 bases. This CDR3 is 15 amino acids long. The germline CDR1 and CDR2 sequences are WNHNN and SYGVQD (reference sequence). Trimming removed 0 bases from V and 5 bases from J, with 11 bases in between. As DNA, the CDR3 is TGCGCCAGCAGTGAGTCGGGCGGGGTAGACAATGAGCAGTTCTTC. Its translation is CASSESGGVDNEQFF.

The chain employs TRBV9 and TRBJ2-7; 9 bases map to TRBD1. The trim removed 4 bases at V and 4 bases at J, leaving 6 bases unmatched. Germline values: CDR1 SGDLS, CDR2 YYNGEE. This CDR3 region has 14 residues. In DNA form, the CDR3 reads TGTGCCAGCAGCCCTACCGACAGGGGGTACGAGCAGTACTTC. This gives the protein CASSPTDRGYEQYF.

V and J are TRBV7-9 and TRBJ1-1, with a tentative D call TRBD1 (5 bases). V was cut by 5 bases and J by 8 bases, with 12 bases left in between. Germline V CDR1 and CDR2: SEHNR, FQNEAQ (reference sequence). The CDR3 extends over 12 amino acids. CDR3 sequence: CASSPRTSEAFF. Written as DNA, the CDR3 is TGTGCCAGCAGCCCGCGGACATCCGAAGCTTTCTTT.

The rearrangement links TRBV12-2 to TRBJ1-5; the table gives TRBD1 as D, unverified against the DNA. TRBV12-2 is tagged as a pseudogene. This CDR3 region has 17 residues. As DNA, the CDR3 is TGTGCAAGTCGCTTAGCAACAGGGAGTAATAGCAATCAGCCCCAGCATTTT. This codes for CASRLATGSNSNQPQHF.

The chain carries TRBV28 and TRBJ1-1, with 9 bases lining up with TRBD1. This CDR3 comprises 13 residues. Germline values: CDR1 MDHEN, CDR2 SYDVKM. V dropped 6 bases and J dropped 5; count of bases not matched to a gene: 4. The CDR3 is CASRQGAGTEAFF. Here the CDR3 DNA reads TGTGCCAGCAGACAGGGGGCGGGAACTGAAGCTTTCTTT.

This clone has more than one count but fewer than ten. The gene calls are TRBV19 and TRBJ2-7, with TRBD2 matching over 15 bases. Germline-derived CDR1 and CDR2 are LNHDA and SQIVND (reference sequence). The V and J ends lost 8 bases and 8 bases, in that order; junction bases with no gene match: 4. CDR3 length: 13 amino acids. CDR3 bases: TGTGCCAGTTCTGGGACTAGCGGGAGGAAGCAGTACTTC. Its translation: CASSGTSGRKQYF.

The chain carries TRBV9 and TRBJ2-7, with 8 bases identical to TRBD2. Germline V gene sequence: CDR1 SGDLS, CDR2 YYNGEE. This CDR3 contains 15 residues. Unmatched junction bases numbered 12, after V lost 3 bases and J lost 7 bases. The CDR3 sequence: CASSAYLGTSEEQYF. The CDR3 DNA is TGTGCCAGCAGCGCCTACCTCGGGACTAGTGAAGAGCAGTACTTC.

The CDR3 coding sequence is TGCGCCAGCAGCTTATTAGCGGGAAGCTCCTACGAGCAGTACTTC. Amino acids: CASSLLAGSSYEQYF. The chain recombines TRBV5-1 with TRBJ2-7; 8 nucleotides align to TRBD2. The V gene end was trimmed by 2 bases and the J gene end by 0 bases; junction bases not matched to a gene: 4. CDR3 length: 15 residues. Germline CDR1 reads SGHRS; CDR2 reads YFSETQ.

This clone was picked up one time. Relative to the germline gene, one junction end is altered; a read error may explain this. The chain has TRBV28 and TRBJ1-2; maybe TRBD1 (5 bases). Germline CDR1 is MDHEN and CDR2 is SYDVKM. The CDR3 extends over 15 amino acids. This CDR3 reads CASSLGRLGDYGYTF. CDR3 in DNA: TGTGCCAGCAGTTTGGGCCGTCTAGGGGACTACGGCTACACCTTC.

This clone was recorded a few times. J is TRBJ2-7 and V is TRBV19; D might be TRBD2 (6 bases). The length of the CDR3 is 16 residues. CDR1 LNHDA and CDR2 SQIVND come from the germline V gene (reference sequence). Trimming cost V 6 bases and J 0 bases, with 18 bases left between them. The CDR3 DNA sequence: TGTGCCAGTAGAAAGGCCAGTAGCGGTAACTCCTACGAGCAGTACTTC. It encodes CASRKASSGNSYEQYF.

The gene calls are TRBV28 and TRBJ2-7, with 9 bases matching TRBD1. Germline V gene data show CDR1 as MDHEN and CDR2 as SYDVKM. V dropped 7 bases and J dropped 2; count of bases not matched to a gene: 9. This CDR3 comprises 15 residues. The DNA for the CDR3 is TGTGCCAGCACCCCGGGACAGGGTAGACCCTACGAGCAGTACTTC. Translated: CASTPGQGRPYEQYF. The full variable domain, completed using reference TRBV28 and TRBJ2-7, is DVKVTQSSRYLVKRTGEKVFLECVQDMDHENMFWYRQDPGLGLRLIYFSYDVKMKEKGDIPEGYSVSREKKERFSLILESASTNQTSMYLCASTPGQGRPYEQYFGPGTRLTVT.

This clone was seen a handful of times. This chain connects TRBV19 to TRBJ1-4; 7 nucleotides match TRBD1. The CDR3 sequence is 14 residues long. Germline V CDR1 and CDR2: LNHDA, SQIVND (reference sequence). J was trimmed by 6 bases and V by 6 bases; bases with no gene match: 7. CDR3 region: CASSDRVWDEKLFF. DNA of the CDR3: TGTGCCAGTAGCGACAGGGTTTGGGATGAAAAACTGTTTTTT.

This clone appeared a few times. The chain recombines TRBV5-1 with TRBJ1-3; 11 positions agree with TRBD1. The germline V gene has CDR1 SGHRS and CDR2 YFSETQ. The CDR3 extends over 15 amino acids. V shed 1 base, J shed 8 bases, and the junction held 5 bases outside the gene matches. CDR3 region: CASSLRTGGIDTIYF. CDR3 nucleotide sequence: TGCGCCAGCAGCTTGAGGACAGGGGGCATTGACACCATATATTTT.

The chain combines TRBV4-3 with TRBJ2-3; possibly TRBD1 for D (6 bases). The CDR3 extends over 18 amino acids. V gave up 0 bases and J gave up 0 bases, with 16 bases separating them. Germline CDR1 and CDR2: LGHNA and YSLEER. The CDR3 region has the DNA TGCGCCAGCAGCCAAGAGGTCCAGACAGGCGCAAGCACAGATACGCAGTATTTT. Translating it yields CASSQEVQTGASTDTQYF.

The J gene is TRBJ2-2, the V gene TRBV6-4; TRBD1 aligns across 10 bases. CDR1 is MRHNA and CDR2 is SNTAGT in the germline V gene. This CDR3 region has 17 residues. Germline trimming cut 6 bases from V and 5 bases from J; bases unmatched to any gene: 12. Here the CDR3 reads CASSPSGTGVGTGELFF. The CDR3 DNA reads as TGTGCCAGCAGCCCCTCAGGGACAGGGGTTGGAACCGGGGAGCTGTTTTTT.

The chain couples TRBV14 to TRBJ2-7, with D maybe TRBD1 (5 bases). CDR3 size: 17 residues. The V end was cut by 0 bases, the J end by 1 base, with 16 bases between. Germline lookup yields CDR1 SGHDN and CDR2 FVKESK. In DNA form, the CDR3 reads TGTGCCAGCAGCCAAGATTTGTCGCCAGGGTATTCCTACGAGCAGTACTTC. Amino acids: CASSQDLSPGYSYEQYF.

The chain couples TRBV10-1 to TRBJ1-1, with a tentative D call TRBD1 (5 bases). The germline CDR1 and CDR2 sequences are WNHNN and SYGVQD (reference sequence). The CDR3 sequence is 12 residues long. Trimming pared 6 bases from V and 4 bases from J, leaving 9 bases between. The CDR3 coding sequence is TGCGCCAGCAGGGGGGGAAGCACTGAAGCTTTCTTT. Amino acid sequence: CASRGGSTEAFF.

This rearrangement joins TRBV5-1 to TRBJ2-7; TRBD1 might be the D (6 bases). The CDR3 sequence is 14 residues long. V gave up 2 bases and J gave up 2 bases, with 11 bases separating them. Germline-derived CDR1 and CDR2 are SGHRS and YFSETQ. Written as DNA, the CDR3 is TGCGCCAGCAGCTTTACCGGGGACACCTACGAGCAGTACTTC. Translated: CASSFTGDTYEQYF.

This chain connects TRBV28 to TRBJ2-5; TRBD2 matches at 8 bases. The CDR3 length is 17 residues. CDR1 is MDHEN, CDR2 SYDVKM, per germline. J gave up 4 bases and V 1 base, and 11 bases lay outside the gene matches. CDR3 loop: CASSLFPGLRGGETQYF. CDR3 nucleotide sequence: TGTGCCAGCAGTTTATTTCCGGGACTCCGGGGGGGAGAGACCCAGTACTTC.

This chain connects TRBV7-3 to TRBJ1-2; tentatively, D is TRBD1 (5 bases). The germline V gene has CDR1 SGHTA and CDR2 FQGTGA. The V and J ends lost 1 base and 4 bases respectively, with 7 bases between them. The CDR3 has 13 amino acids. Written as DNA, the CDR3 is TGTGCCAGCAGCTTAAATAGGGGCTATGGCTACACCTTC. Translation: CASSLNRGYGYTF.

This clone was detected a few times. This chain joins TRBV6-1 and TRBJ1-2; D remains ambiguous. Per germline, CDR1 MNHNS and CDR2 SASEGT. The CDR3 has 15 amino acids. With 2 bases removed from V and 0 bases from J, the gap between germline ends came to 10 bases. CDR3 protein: CASSEPQNTNYGYTF. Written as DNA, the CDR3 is TGTGCCAGCAGTGAACCACAGAACACTAACTATGGCTACACCTTC.

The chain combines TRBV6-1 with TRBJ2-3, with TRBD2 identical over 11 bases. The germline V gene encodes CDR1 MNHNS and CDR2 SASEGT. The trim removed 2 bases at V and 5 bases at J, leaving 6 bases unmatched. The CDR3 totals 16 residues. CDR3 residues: CASSERTSGSGDTQYF. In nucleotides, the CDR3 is TGTGCCAGCAGTGAACGTACTAGCGGGAGCGGAGATACGCAGTATTTT.

The CDR3 coding sequence is TGTGCCAGCAGCCCAGGGACTAGCACAGATACGCAGTATTTT. Protein sequence: CASSPGTSTDTQYF. The gene calls are TRBV4-2 and TRBJ2-3, with D perhaps TRBD2 (6 bases). The CDR3 has 14 amino acids. The germline gives CDR1 LGHNA, CDR2 YNFKEQ. The V end lost 4 bases, the J end lost 0 bases, and 8 bases lay between the germline ends.

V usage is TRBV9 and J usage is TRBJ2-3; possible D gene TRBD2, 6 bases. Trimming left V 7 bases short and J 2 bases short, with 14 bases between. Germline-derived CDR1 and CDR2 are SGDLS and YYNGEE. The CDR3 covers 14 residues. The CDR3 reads CASGGKGDTDTQYF. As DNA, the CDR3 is TGTGCCAGCGGGGGGAAAGGGGACACAGATACGCAGTATTTT.

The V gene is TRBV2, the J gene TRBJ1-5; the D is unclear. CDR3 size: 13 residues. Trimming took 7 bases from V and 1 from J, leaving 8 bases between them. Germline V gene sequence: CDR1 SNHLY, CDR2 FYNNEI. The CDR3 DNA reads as TGTGCCAGCAAGAGAGGGAGCAATCAGCCCCAGCATTTT. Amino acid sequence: CASKRGSNQPQHF.

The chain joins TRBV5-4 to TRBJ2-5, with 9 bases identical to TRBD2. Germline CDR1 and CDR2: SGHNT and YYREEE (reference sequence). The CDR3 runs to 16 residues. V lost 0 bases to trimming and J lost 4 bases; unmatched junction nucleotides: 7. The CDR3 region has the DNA TGTGCCAGCAGCTTGGGGCGCGGGAGGGCGTCAGAGACCCAGTACTTC. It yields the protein CASSLGRGRASETQYF.

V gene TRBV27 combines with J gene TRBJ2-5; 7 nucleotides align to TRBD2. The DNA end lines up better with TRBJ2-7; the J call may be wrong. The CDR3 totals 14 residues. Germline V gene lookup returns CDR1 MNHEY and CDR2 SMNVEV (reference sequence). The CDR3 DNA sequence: TGTGCCAGCAGCCAAACTAGCGTAAACTACGAGCAGTACTTC. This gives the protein CASSQTSVNYEQYF.

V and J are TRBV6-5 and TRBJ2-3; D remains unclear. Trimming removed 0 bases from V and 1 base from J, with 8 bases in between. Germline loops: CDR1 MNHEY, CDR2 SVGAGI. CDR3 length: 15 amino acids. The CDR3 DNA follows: TGTGCCAGCAGTTACTCTTACAGCCGCACAGATACGCAGTATTTT. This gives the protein CASSYSYSRTDTQYF.

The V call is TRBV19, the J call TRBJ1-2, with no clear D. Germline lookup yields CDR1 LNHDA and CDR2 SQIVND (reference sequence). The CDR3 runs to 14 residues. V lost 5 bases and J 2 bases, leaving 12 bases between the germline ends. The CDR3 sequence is CASSLPGINYGYTF. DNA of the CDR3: TGTGCCAGTAGTTTGCCCGGGATCAACTATGGCTACACCTTC.

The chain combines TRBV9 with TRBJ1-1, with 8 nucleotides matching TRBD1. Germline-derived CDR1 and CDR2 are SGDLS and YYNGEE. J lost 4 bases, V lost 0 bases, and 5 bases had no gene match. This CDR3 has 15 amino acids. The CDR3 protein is CASSVDPRGPTEAFF. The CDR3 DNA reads TGTGCCAGCAGCGTAGATCCCAGGGGGCCCACTGAAGCTTTCTTT.